The T cell receptor (beta chain) described here comes from a study of cytomegalovirus exposure and HLA in healthy donors. Whole-study context: A prior analysis found fewer than 120 million unique TCR beta sequences from 150 million to 200 million T cells.

Germline CDR1 reads MNHEY; CDR2 reads SVGAGI. V lost 2 bases and J lost 6, with 14 bases in between. The CDR3 has 14 amino acids. Study results and limitations: There were about 160 TCR beta chains listed as cytomegalovirus-associated. According to an earlier analysis, most TCR beta V segments yielded productive rearrangements about 90% or about 30% of the time. TCR beta chain V- and J-gene trimming was linked, in a later analysis, to a missense variant in DCLRE1C.

This clone was observed a few times. What it binds is unknown. PCR employed 60 Vbeta and 13 Jbeta primers. The table came from immunoSEQ multiplex PCR; TCRdb's copy has only in-frame clones and leaves some out. The sample consists of some 150,000 clones, 80% of them appearing once. The source is a man younger than 45 in good health and CMV-seronegative. The sample consisted of PBMCs. This chain joins TRBV6-5 and TRBJ2-7; weak D call: TRBD2 (6 bases). CDR3 DNA: TGTGCCAGCAGTTACGTACCGGGAGAATCCGAGCAGTACTTC. It encodes CASSYVPGESEQYF.